Listed here is a single T cell receptor (beta chain). CDR3 length equals 15 residues. V shed 4 bases and J 4 bases; nucleotides not matched to a gene: 6. Germline CDR1 and CDR2: SGHRS and YFSETQ. Participant ages covered about 18 to 100 years across 20 to 25 US areas. Original data processing: Amplifying reference gene primers gave estimates of nucleated cell counts. The protocol was immunoSEQ multiplex PCR, while the TCRdb copy is restricted to in-frame clones and leaves out a portion. V and J calls and clone size are given by that table; D and trimming were obtained from the DNA. This sample yields about 480,000 clones, of which around 87% are seen a single time; less than 2% belongs to the top ten. This entry belongs to a study of blood T cell repertoires in COVID-19.

The sample taken for sequencing was PBMCs or T cells enriched from blood (not recorded which). The sequence came from a woman in her thirties or forties who had recovered from COVID-19. V and J are TRBV5-1 and TRBJ2-5, with 11 positions matching TRBD1. Written as DNA, the CDR3 is TGCGCCAGCAGCATTCGGACAGGGGGCTTAGAGACCCAGTACTTC. Its translation is CASSIRTGGLETQYF.